Shown below are 10 T cell receptor beta chains from a single sample sequenced in a study of T-cell memory formation after mild COVID-19. One entry per CDR3 protein results from TCRdb running MiXCR on the 5' RACE reads. The sample records some 280,000 distinct CDR3 sequences, around 15% being singletons. The sequenced sample was PBMCs or a T cell subset sorted from them (not recorded which). The source of these receptors is a man aged 18 to 30 who had mild COVID-19 (a few samples of this study predate the infection). Cell type and time point are not known.

This clonotype was counted a few times. The chain is built from TRBV9 and TRBJ1-5; no definite D call. The CDR3 contains 14 residues. With 4 bases removed from V and 0 bases from J, the gap between germline ends came to 8 bases. CDR1 SGDLS and CDR2 YYNGEE come from the germline V gene. The chain's CDR3 is CASSPYYSNQPQHF. DNA of the CDR3: TGTGCCAGCAGCCCCTATTATAGCAATCAGCCCCAGCATTTT.

The chain links TRBV7-9 to TRBJ2-1, with 10 bases matching TRBD2. V was pared by 5 bases and J by 4 bases, with 8 bases of the junction left unmatched. CDR1 is SEHNR and CDR2 is FQNEAQ in the germline V gene (reference sequence). The CDR3 loop spans 16 amino acids. The CDR3 is CASSLDQRGGYNEQFF. For the CDR3, the DNA is TGTGCCAGCAGCCTGGATCAGCGGGGGGGTTACAATGAGCAGTTCTTC. The full variable domain, rest sourced from reference TRBV7-9 and TRBJ2-1, is DTGVSQNPRHKITKRGQNVTFRCDPISEHNRLYWYRQTLGQGPEFLTYFQNEAQLEKSRLLSDRFSAERPKGSFSTLEIQRTEQGDSAMYLCASSLDQRGGYNEQFFGPGTRLTVL.

This sequence joins TRBV23-1 and TRBJ2-7; D is perhaps TRBD2 (6 bases). TRBV23-1 is known as an ORF, though its function is uncertain. Trimming pared 5 bases from V and 7 bases from J, leaving 12 bases between. There are 12 residues in the CDR3. DNA of the CDR3: TGCGCCAGCAGTTTTGGGGGAGGAGAGCAGTACGTC. It codes for CASSFGGGEQYV.

This clonotype was observed many times. The rearrangement links TRBV7-9 to TRBJ1-2; D ambiguous. This CDR3 comprises 13 residues. The V end lost 6 bases, the J end lost 1 base, and 9 bases lay between the germline ends. Germline CDR1 and CDR2: SEHNR and FQNEAQ (reference sequence). In DNA, the CDR3 is TGTGCCAGCAGTCCTCCCGTTAACTATGGCTACACCTTC. Residues: CASSPPVNYGYTF.

The rearrangement uses TRBV5-1 and TRBJ2-5; D is unclear. This CDR3 has 14 amino acids. Germline CDR1 is SGHRS and CDR2 is YFSETQ. Trimming left V 3 bases short and J 1 base short, with 10 bases between. The CDR3 region is CASSSGSSQETQYF. The CDR3 bases are TGCGCCAGCAGCTCCGGGTCCTCCCAAGAGACCCAGTACTTC.

This clonotype was counted between two and nine times. This chain uses TRBV28 with TRBJ2-3; 8 bases are shared with TRBD2. The J segment lost 3 bases and the V segment lost 6 bases, leaving 5 bases of the junction unmatched. This CDR3 spans 14 amino acids. The germline V gene encodes CDR1 MDHEN and CDR2 SYDVKM. The CDR3 nucleotides read TGTGCCAGCAGGTGGGGACTAGAGACAGATACGCAGTATTTT. It specifies CASRWGLETDTQYF. The entire variable domain, with the rest obtained from reference TRBV28 and TRBJ2-3, is as follows: DVKVTQSSRYLVKRTGEKVFLECVQDMDHENMFWYRQDPGLGLRLIYFSYDVKMKEKGDIPEGYSVSREKKERFSLILESASTNQTSMYLCASRWGLETDTQYFGPGTRLTVL.

CDR3 region: CSAPGVSGNTIYF. CDR3 coding DNA: TGCAGTGCTCCTGGGGTCTCTGGAAACACCATATATTTT. The chain joins TRBV20-1 to TRBJ1-3, with D unclear. V was shortened by 5 bases and J by 0 bases, with 8 bases between the two germline ends. The CDR3 loop spans 13 amino acids. Germline V CDR1 and CDR2: DFQATT, SNEGSKA (reference sequence).

The V and J genes are TRBV5-1 and TRBJ1-4; 7 nucleotides line up with TRBD1. With V trimmed by 8 bases and J by 7 bases, 8 bases remained unmatched. Germline CDR1 and CDR2: SGHRS and YFSETQ. The CDR3 has 13 amino acids. Here the CDR3 reads CASSQGSGEKLFF. CDR3 nucleotide sequence: TGCGCCAGTTCACAGGGGAGTGGTGAAAAACTGTTTTTT.

The chain joins TRBV7-6 to TRBJ2-5; D unclear. V lost 3 bases, J lost 3 bases, and 11 bases lay in between. The CDR3 spans 14 residues. In germline, CDR1 is SGHVS, CDR2 FNYEAQ. CDR3 residues: CASSLGIGEETQYF. In DNA, the CDR3 is TGTGCCAGCAGCTTGGGGATAGGCGAAGAGACCCAGTACTTC.

The J gene is TRBJ1-5, the V gene TRBV7-2; no reliable D call. The CDR3 covers 13 residues. V gave up 5 bases and J gave up 7 bases, with 12 bases separating them. Germline V gene data show CDR1 as SGHTA and CDR2 as FQGNSA. In DNA form, the CDR3 reads TGTGCCAGCAGCGGCGCGGGGAAGCAGCCCCAGCATTTT. Protein product: CASSGAGKQPQHF.